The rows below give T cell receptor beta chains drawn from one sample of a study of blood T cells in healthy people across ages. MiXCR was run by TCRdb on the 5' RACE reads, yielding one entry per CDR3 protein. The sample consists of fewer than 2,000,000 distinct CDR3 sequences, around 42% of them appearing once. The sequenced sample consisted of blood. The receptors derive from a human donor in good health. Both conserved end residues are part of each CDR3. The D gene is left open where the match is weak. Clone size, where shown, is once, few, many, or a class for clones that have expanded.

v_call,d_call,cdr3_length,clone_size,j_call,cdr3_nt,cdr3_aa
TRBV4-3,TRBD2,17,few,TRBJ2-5,TGCGCCAGCAGCCAAGATATCCCACTAGCGGGGGGGGAGACCCAGTACTTC,CASSQDIPLAGGETQYF
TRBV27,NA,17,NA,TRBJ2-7,TGTACCAGCAGAAGGGGGGGATGGACGGAGGCCCCCTACGAGCAGTACTTC,CTSRRGGWTEAPYEQYF
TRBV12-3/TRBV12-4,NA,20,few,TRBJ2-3,TGTGCCCGCAGTTTTATGATCTTTCGTGGGGGAGTATGGGGCACAGATACGCAGTATTTT,CARSFMIFRGGVWGTDTQYF
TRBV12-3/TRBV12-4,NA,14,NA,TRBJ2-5,TGTGCCAGCAGTTTGGACGCCCGGATAGAGACCCAGTACTTC,CASSLDARIETQYF
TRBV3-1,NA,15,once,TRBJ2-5,TGTGCCAGTAGCGACCTGGCTACCCTGCCAGAGACCCAGTACTTC,CASSDLATLPETQYF
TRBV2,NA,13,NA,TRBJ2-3,TGTGCCAGCATACAGGGCGAAACAGATACGCAGTATTTT,CASIQGETDTQYF
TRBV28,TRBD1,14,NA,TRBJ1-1,TGTGCCAGCAGACCTACAGCTGACAGGGTCAAAGCTTTCTTT,CASRPTADRVKAFF
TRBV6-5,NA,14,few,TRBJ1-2,TGTGCCAGCAGTCTAAACGTCCATTTCAATGGCTACACCTTC,CASSLNVHFNGYTF
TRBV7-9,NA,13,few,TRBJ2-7,TGTGCCAGCAGCCCCGGGGCCCTATACGAGCAGTACTTC,CASSPGALYEQYF
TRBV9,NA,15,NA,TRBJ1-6,TGTGCCAGCAGCGTAGGCTGGACACCTTCTTCACCCCTCCACTTT,CASSVGWTPSSPLHF
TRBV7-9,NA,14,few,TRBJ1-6,TGTGCCAGCAGCTCATCTTGGGGGAGCTCACCCCTCCACTTT,CASSSSWGSSPLHF
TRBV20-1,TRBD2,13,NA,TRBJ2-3,TGCAGTGCTCGGGGGGGCCGCGGTGATACGCAGTATTTT,CSARGGRGDTQYF
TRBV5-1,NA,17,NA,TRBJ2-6,TGCGCCAGCAGCTTCTCGGCTCCGGGATCCGGGGCCAACGTCCTGACTTTC,CASSFSAPGSGANVLTF
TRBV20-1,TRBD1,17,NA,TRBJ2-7,TGCAGTGCAGAGTCCGGGACAGGTCATATGGGGCACTACGGGCAGTACTTC,CSAESGTGHMGHYGQYF
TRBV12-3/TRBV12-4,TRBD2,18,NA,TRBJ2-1,TGTGCCAGCAGGCTAAAAGTTTATACTAGCGGGGACCACAATGAGGAGTTCTTC,CASRLKVYTSGDHNEEFF
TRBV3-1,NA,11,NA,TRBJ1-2,TGTGCCAGCAGCCAAAACACGGGCTACACCTTC,CASSQNTGYTF
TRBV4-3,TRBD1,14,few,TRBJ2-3,TGCGCCAGCAGCCAAGACCACCGGGACAGCTTGCAGTATTTT,CASSQDHRDSLQYF
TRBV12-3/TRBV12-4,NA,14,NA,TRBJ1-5,TGTGCCAGCAGTTTAGTATTGGAGAATCAGCCCCAGCATTTT,CASSLVLENQPQHF
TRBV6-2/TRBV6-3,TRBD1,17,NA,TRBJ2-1,TGTGCCAGCAGCCAACCCCCGGGACAGGGGTACAACAATGAGCAGTTCTTC,CASSQPPGQGYNNEQFF
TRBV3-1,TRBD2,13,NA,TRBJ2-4,TGTGCCAGCAGCCAAGGACTAGCGGGGATCAAGTACTTC,CASSQGLAGIKYF
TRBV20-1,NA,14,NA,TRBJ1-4,TGCAGTGCCCCCCCGGGGGGGAGGGATGAAAAACTGTTTTTT,CSAPPGGRDEKLFF
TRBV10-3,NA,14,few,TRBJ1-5,TGTGCCATCATAAGGCCAGGGTTAGATCAGCCCCAGCATTTT,CAIIRPGLDQPQHF
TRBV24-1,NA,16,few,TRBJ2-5,TGTGCCACCAGTGATTTGGGCACACCCACCCAAGAGACCCAGTACTTC,CATSDLGTPTQETQYF
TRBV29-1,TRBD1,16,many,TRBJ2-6,TGCAGCGTTGCCGGACAGGGGAGATCTGGGGCCAACGTCCTGACTTTC,CSVAGQGRSGANVLTF
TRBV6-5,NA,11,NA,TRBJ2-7,TGTGCCAGCGTCGGGGACTACGAGCAGTACTTC,CASVGDYEQYF
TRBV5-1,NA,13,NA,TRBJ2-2,TGCGCCAGCAGCTTTTTGTCGGTCGGGGAGCTGTTTTTT,CASSFLSVGELFF
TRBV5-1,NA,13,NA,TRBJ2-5,TGCGCCAGCACGTACGGATCCCAAGAGACCCAGTACTTC,CASTYGSQETQYF
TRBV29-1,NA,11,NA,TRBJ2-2,TGCAGCGTTGGAAACACCGGGGAGCTGTTTTTT,CSVGNTGELFF
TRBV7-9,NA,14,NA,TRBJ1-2,TGTGCCAGCAGCTTAAAGTCTGATTTTGTTGGCTACACCTTC,CASSLKSDFVGYTF
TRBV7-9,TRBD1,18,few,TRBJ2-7,TGTGCCAGCAGCTTATTAGCCCCTCGTCGGGACAGCCCCTACGAGCAGTACTTC,CASSLLAPRRDSPYEQYF
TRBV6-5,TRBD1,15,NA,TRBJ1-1,TGTGCCAGCAGTTACTCTTCAGGGGGCCACACTGAAGCTTTCTTT,CASSYSSGGHTEAFF
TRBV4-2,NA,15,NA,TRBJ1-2,TGTGTCAGCAGCCAAGCCCGGGGCTTACGCGATGGCTACACCTTC,CVSSQARGLRDGYTF
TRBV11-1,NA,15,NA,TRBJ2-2,TGTGCCAGCAGCTTACGGGCACTTACCACCGGGGAGCTGTTTTTT,CASSLRALTTGELFF
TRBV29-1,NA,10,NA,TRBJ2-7,TGCAGCGTCCGAAATGGCGAGCAGTACTTC,CSVRNGEQYF
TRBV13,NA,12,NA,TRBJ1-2,TGTGCCAGCAGCTTAGCGTACTCTGGCTACACCTTC,CASSLAYSGYTF
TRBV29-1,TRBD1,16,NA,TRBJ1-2,TGCAGCGTCACGCCCCCCGGGACAGATTATCCCTATGGCTACACCTTC,CSVTPPGTDYPYGYTF
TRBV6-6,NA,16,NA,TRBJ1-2,TGTGCCAGCAGTTACACTAAAGAGGGAAGTAACTATGGCTACACCTTC,CASSYTKEGSNYGYTF
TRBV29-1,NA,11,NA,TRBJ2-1,TGCAGCGTTGGGGTGGCCAATGAGCGGTTCTTC,CSVGVANERFF
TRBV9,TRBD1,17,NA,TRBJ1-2,TGTGCCAGCAGCCACCCCTCGCGGACAGGGGATGTCTATGGCTACACCTTC,CASSHPSRTGDVYGYTF
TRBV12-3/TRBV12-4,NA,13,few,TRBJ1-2,TGTGCCAGCAGTTTAATTGAGGGCTATGGCTACACCTTC,CASSLIEGYGYTF
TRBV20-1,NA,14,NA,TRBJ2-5,TGCAGTGCTAGTGAGACAGGACTTAAAGAGACCCAGTACTTC,CSASETGLKETQYF
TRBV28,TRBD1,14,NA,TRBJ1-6,TGTGCCAGCAGCCCTCGACAGGGGTGGTCACCCCTCCACTTT,CASSPRQGWSPLHF
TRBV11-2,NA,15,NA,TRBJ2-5,TGTGCCAGCAGCTTGGGTTATTCGTACCAAGAGACCCAGTACTTC,CASSLGYSYQETQYF
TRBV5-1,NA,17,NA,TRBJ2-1,TGCGCCAGCAGCTTGGCCGTGGGGTATAGTGTATCCTACGAGCAGTTCTTC,CASSLAVGYSVSYEQFF
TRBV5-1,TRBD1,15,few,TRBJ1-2,TGCGCCAGCAACGTGGGGACAGGCGGACATGATGGCTACACCTTC,CASNVGTGGHDGYTF
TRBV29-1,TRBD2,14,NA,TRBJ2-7,TGCAGCTCTCTAGCGGGGGGAACCTCCTACGAGCAGTACTTC,CSSLAGGTSYEQYF